The 27 T cell receptor beta chains reported below all come from one sample, sequenced in a study of blood T cell repertoires in COVID-19. Generated by immunoSEQ multiplex PCR, the TCRdb table keeps only in-frame clones and is missing some. The sample carries roughly 500,000 clones, approximately 85% recorded once. Sequencing was carried out using peripheral blood. Source of these receptors: a human donor in a cohort sampled during active COVID-19.

The chain carries TRBV3-1 (or the pseudogene TRBV3-2) and TRBJ1-2; a weak D match, TRBD1 (5 bases). Looked up from germline, CDR1 is LGHDT and CDR2 is YNNKEL (reference sequence). V was shortened by 3 bases and J by 10 bases, with 12 bases between the two germline ends. The CDR3 is made up of 12 amino acids. Here the CDR3 reads CASSHGRAIYTF. CDR3 sequence (DNA): TGTGCCAGCAGCCACGGCAGGGCGATCTACACCTTC.

V and J are TRBV28 and TRBJ1-1, with no clear D. Trimming pared 8 bases from V and 1 base from J, leaving 14 bases between. Germline values: CDR1 MDHEN, CDR2 SYDVKM. This CDR3 spans 14 amino acids. The CDR3 bases are TGTGCCAGCCGCTCGGAGCAGTCGAACACTGAAGCTTTCTTT. Its protein is CASRSEQSNTEAFF.

This rearrangement joins TRBV30 to TRBJ2-1; 14 nucleotides line up with TRBD2. Germline CDR1 reads GTSNPN; CDR2 reads SVGIG (reference sequence). The CDR3 covers 14 residues. V lost 5 bases and J lost 6; bases outside the gene matches: 3. The CDR3 here is CAWGGTSGSNEQFF. The CDR3 DNA is TGTGCCTGGGGGGGGACTAGCGGGAGCAATGAGCAGTTCTTC.

This chain uses TRBV28 with TRBJ1-5, with D possibly being TRBD1 (6 bases). V was cut by 2 bases and J by 6 bases, with 11 bases left in between. CDR1 is MDHEN and CDR2 is SYDVKM in the germline V gene. The CDR3 runs 14 residues. CDR3 region: CASSLVQGRQPQHF. The DNA for the CDR3 is TGTGCCAGCAGTTTAGTGCAGGGGCGTCAGCCCCAGCATTTT. Drawing the rest from reference TRBV28 and TRBJ1-5, the complete variable domain is DVKVTQSSRYLVKRTGEKVFLECVQDMDHENMFWYRQDPGLGLRLIYFSYDVKMKEKGDIPEGYSVSREKKERFSLILESASTNQTSMYLCASSLVQGRQPQHFGDGTRLSIL.

This chain uses TRBV7-9 with TRBJ2-3; 14 bases map to TRBD2. The CDR3 is 18 residues long. Trimming cost V 6 bases and J 1 base; bases outside gene matches: 9. CDR1 and CDR2 (germline): SEHNR, FQNEAQ (reference sequence). CDR3 amino acids: CASRTSGTSGSRTDTQYF. The CDR3 DNA is TGTGCCAGCAGGACCTCCGGGACTAGCGGGAGTCGCACAGATACGCAGTATTTT.

The table lists this clone with a count of one. The chain couples TRBV6-5 to TRBJ1-1; D remains ambiguous. The V end was cut by 9 bases, the J end by 3 bases, with 14 bases between. CDR3 length: 13 amino acids. Germline V CDR1 and CDR2: MNHEY, SVGAGI. CDR3 sequence reads: CASCRREYTEAFF. The CDR3 DNA reads TGTGCCAGTTGCAGGCGGGAATACACTGAAGCTTTCTTT.

The V gene is TRBV2, the J gene TRBJ2-7; 9 bases map to TRBD1. This CDR3 is 17 amino acids long. The germline gives CDR1 SNHLY, CDR2 FYNNEI. Trimming at V came to 2 bases and at J to 5 bases, leaving 13 bases not matched to a gene. CDR3 coding DNA: TGTGCCAGCAGTGAAAGGGGTCGGACAGGGGATTTCGACGAGCAGTACTTC. It is translated as CASSERGRTGDFDEQYF.

This clone appeared a few times. This chain uses TRBV24-1 with TRBJ2-1, with D possibly matching TRBD2 (5 bases). Between the trimmed V and J ends, which lost 6 bases and 10 bases, there was a span of 18 bases. Germline-derived CDR1 and CDR2 are KGHDR and SFDVKD. The CDR3 length is 14 residues. The CDR3 DNA follows: TGTGCCACCAGTATCGGCCTAGCATCTGCGGAGCAGTTCTTC. Its protein is CATSIGLASAEQFF.

The chain links TRBV6-6 to TRBJ2-5, with D perhaps TRBD2 (6 bases). The CDR3 is made up of 15 amino acids. The V gene lost 6 bases and the J gene lost 5 bases, with 19 bases spanning the gap. The germline V gene encodes CDR1 MNHNY and CDR2 SVGAGI (reference sequence). The CDR3 region is CASRTPFEGRETQYF. The CDR3, as DNA: TGTGCCAGCAGAACCCCGTTTGAGGGGAGGGAGACCCAGTACTTC.

The DNA for the CDR3 is TGTGCCAGCAGCCAATTATACTCCTACGAGCAGTACTTC. This sequence encodes CASSQLYSYEQYF. The J gene is TRBJ2-7, the V gene TRBV3-1 (or the pseudogene TRBV3-2); D is undetermined. The CDR3 totals 13 residues. Germline V gene lookup returns CDR1 LGHDT and CDR2 YNNKEL (reference sequence). V was cut by 2 bases and J by 0 bases, with 5 bases left in between.

The chain has TRBV4-3 and TRBJ2-7, with 9 positions matching TRBD1. In germline, CDR1 is LGHNA, CDR2 YSLEER. J was trimmed by 8 bases and V by 4 bases; bases with no gene match: 12. The CDR3 runs to 15 residues. The CDR3 region has the DNA TGCGCCAGCAGCCTAGGGACAGGGTCACTCCGTCAGCAGTACTTC. It specifies CASSLGTGSLRQQYF.

The J gene is TRBJ2-5, the V gene TRBV12-5; tentative D call: TRBD1 (5 bases). The CDR3 runs to 13 residues. Germline CDR1 is LGHNT and CDR2 is FRNRAP. V lost 5 bases, J lost 2 bases, and 9 bases lay in between. DNA for the CDR3: TGTGCTAGTGGTCAGGGTGATCAAGAGACCCAGTACTTC. It is translated as CASGQGDQETQYF.

The chain joins TRBV6-4 to TRBJ2-3; 8 bases agree with TRBD2. The germline CDR1 and CDR2 sequences are MRHNA and SNTAGT. J gave up 5 bases and V 6 bases, and 13 bases lay outside the gene matches. CDR3 length: 16 amino acids. The CDR3 here is CASSFTSGPWIDTQYF. Here the CDR3 DNA reads TGTGCCAGCAGCTTCACTAGCGGCCCGTGGATAGATACGCAGTATTTT.

The gene calls are TRBV12-3 or TRBV12-4 and TRBJ1-1; D gene unclear. The ends were cut back, 6 bases at V and 9 bases at J, with 11 bases in the middle. The CDR3 runs to 11 residues. The CDR3 loop reads CASSRTSKAFF. In nucleotides, the CDR3 is TGTGCCAGCAGCCGCACTAGTAAAGCTTTCTTT.

The rearrangement joins TRBV11-2 to TRBJ2-3; 8 nucleotides match TRBD1. This CDR3 contains 16 residues. The V gene end was trimmed by 5 bases and the J gene end by 0 bases; junction bases not matched to a gene: 7. CDR1 and CDR2 (germline): SGHAT, FQNNGV. The CDR3 DNA reads as TGTGCCAGCAGCCTTAACAGGGGGATTAGCACAGATACGCAGTATTTT. It yields the protein CASSLNRGISTDTQYF. Drawing the rest from reference TRBV11-2 and TRBJ2-3, the complete variable domain is EAGVAQSPRYKIIEKRQSVAFWCNPISGHATLYWYQQILGQGPKLLIQFQNNGVVDDSQLPKDRFSAERLKGVDSTLKIQPAKLEDSAVYLCASSLNRGISTDTQYFGPGTRLTVL.

This chain joins TRBV11-3 and TRBJ1-3; D is unresolved. The germline V gene encodes CDR1 SGHNT and CDR2 YENEEA. This CDR3 spans 14 amino acids. Between the trimmed V and J ends, which lost 0 bases and 3 bases, there was a span of 6 bases. The CDR3 DNA is TGTGCCAGCAGCTTAGATCCCGGTGGAAACACCATATATTTT. Protein sequence: CASSLDPGGNTIYF.

This sequence joins TRBV3-1 (or the pseudogene TRBV3-2) and TRBJ1-6; maybe TRBD1 (5 bases). The CDR3 loop spans 14 amino acids. The V and J ends lost 4 bases and 9 bases respectively, with 13 bases between them. Germline V lookup: CDR1 LGHDT, CDR2 YNNKEL (reference sequence). Here the CDR3 DNA reads TGTGCCAGCAGCCTTAAGCGGGGGGTTTCACCCCTCCACTTT. Translation gives CASSLKRGVSPLHF.

V gene TRBV11-3 combines with J gene TRBJ2-5; 13 bases map to TRBD2. With 5 bases clipped from V and 0 bases from J, the junction kept 9 bases outside the gene matches. Germline lookup yields CDR1 SGHNT and CDR2 YENEEA. This CDR3 contains 18 residues. CDR3 protein: CASSLRTSGSGYQETQYF. CDR3 nucleotide sequence: TGTGCCAGCAGCCTGAGGACTAGCGGGAGTGGGTACCAAGAGACCCAGTACTTC.

CDR3 DNA: TGTGCCTGGGCTCGGGACAGTAATTCACCCCTCCACTTT. It specifies CAWARDSNSPLHF. This sequence joins TRBV30 and TRBJ1-6; 7 bases agree with TRBD1. V lost 5 bases to trimming and J lost 6 bases; unmatched junction nucleotides: 4. Germline V gives CDR1 GTSNPN, CDR2 SVGIG (reference sequence). The CDR3 is 13 amino acids.

The V call is TRBV6-1, the J call TRBJ1-5, with 9 bases matching TRBD1. This CDR3 spans 16 amino acids. Germline assignment: CDR1 MNHNS and CDR2 SASEGT. V dropped 2 bases and J dropped 7; count of bases not matched to a gene: 9. Here the CDR3 reads CASSESGTGSWQPQHF. DNA of the CDR3: TGTGCCAGCAGTGAATCCGGGACAGGGTCATGGCAGCCCCAGCATTTT.

This clone came up once. The rearrangement uses TRBV2 and TRBJ2-1; TRBD2 aligns across 10 bases. This CDR3 has 14 amino acids. Germline V gives CDR1 SNHLY, CDR2 FYNNEI. J was trimmed by 7 bases and V by 8 bases; bases with no gene match: 8. Here the CDR3 reads CASVPGLASNEQFF. DNA for the CDR3: TGTGCCAGCGTTCCGGGACTAGCGTCTAATGAGCAGTTCTTC.

This clone was seen only a few times. The rearrangement uses TRBV27 and TRBJ1-6, with D unclear. Germline CDR1 and CDR2: MNHEY and SMNVEV (reference sequence). V was clipped by 3 bases and J by 6 bases, with 9 bases between them. CDR3 length: 14 residues. The CDR3 here is CASSFQEFNSPLHF. The CDR3 DNA reads as TGTGCCAGCAGTTTTCAGGAATTTAATTCACCCCTCCACTTT.

V gene TRBV10-3 combines with J gene TRBJ2-7; D perhaps matches TRBD2 (5 bases). This CDR3 has 13 residues. Trimming took 10 bases from V and 3 from J, leaving 16 bases between them. The germline V gene has CDR1 ENHRY and CDR2 SYGVKD. For the CDR3, the DNA is TGTGCCACCCGAGTAGGTCGGGACTACGAGCAGTACTTC. Encoded protein: CATRVGRDYEQYF.

This clone was counted a few times. The J gene is TRBJ1-6, the V gene TRBV6-5, with no clear D. CDR1 and CDR2 from the germline V gene are MNHEY and SVGAGI. The CDR3 is 14 amino acids. Trimming took 2 bases from V and 8 from J, leaving 10 bases between them. The DNA of the CDR3 is TGTGCCAGCAGTTACACCCCGGCGGATTCACCCCTCCACTTT. Translation gives CASSYTPADSPLHF.

The chain couples TRBV7-2 to TRBJ1-1; unclear D gene. Germline CDR1 reads SGHTA; CDR2 reads FQGNSA. The CDR3 contains 15 residues. V was cut by 3 bases and J by 1 base, with 12 bases left in between. The CDR3 loop is CASSFSAGKNTEAFF. The CDR3 bases are TGTGCCAGCAGCTTTTCGGCAGGAAAGAACACTGAAGCTTTCTTT.

V usage is TRBV7-3 and J usage is TRBJ2-7, with D perhaps matching TRBD2 (5 bases). CDR1 is SGHTA, CDR2 FQGTGA, per germline. The CDR3 has 15 amino acids. V gave up 3 bases and J gave up 0 bases, with 12 bases separating them. Here the CDR3 DNA reads TGTGCCAGCAGCTTGATGGCGGGCTCCTCCTACGAGCAGTACTTC. It encodes CASSLMAGSSYEQYF.

The table lists this clone with a few counts. This chain connects TRBV7-9 to TRBJ1-2; no reliable D call. This CDR3 has 17 residues. Trimming removed 7 bases from V and 0 bases from J, with 21 bases in between. Germline CDR1 and CDR2: SEHNR and FQNEAQ (reference sequence). DNA for the CDR3: TGTGCCAGCACCCTAGGAGCAGCACACTCTACTAACTATGGCTACACCTTC. Its translation is CASTLGAAHSTNYGYTF.